Here is one T cell receptor beta chain with its context. Its antigen remains undetermined. The record has no base qualities; no much larger clone is one base away. The entry originates in a study of cytomegalovirus exposure and HLA in healthy donors (dated 2017 in TCRdb). Context from the whole study: According to an earlier analysis of 550 to 700 of the donors, about 179 million T cells yielded 90 million to 130 million unique TCR beta sequences and around 300 Gb of sequence data. A separate validation cohort of roughly 130 different subjects was used in addition to the approximately 610-subject first cohort. Using immunosequencing, the study profiled T cell repertoires from about 610 subjects and related those repertoires to cytomegalovirus serostatus. Every repertoire in the discovery cohort had been generated on one and the same sequencing platform. Of the 398 genotyped donors, around 81% fell in the genetic ancestry cluster associated with self-reported Caucasian donors. Alongside the repertoire data, information on donor age, sex, ethnicity and CMV serostatus was compiled. The aim of the study was to test whether cataloging public T cell receptors could identify signatures of past pathogen exposure. To study patterns of TCR occurrence, a later analysis re-analyzed previously published TCR beta repertoires from 700 or so donors and added high-resolution HLA genotyping. An early release that covered about 600 HLA-typed donors contained around 300 gigabases of sequencing data and 65 million to 100 million unique TCR sequences. To predict cytomegalovirus infection status, the study brought together high-throughput TCR immunosequencing, statistical association of individual TCRs with disease status, and machine learning. HLA typing covered class I and class II loci at four-digit resolution. Rather than drawing on any new phenotypic data, the later analysis identified candidate immune exposures from TCR beta sequences and the way those sequences occurred across donors. Genome-wide SNP genotypes for about 55% of the roughly 670 donors were used in a later genetic analysis, which treated that subset as a discovery cohort. Among about 370 genotyped donors of the cohort, an average of approximately 240,000 unique TCR beta nucleotide sequences was sequenced per donor, of which 15% to 20% were non-productive. A handful of DR-DQ haplotypes were handled as single units for association and clustering because linkage in the cohort was strong. In an earlier analysis of 587 of the donors, high-throughput TCR beta sequencing was used to judge whether each TCR beta V gene segment behaved as functional or pseudogenic. Typing coverage varied by locus: about 629-630 donors for A, B, C, DRB1 and DQB1; approximately 500 for DQA1; about 600 for DPA1; under 490 for DPB1.

V lost 6 bases and J lost 2 bases, and the count of bases not matched to a germline gene is 9. CDR1 and CDR2 are read off the germline V gene as SGHTA and FQGNSA. Including the terminal cysteine and phenylalanine, the CDR3 comprises 15 residues. Just the 45-base CDR3 DNA is kept, in frame starting at base 1. The method behind the library was the immunoSEQ multiplex PCR assay. For the multiplex PCR, a mixture combining 60 forward primers for TCR Vbeta segments and 13 reverse primers for TCR Jbeta segments was used. A multiplex PCR assay on genomic DNA amplified the CDR3 region of rearranged TCR beta genes. On the Illumina HiSeq System, the amplified TCR beta libraries were sequenced as 87-base-pair reads. In the paper's pipeline: A later analysis tallied 75 million to 85 million unique TCR beta chains across the approximately 670 repertoires, and some 10 million of those chains were shared by two or more donors. To remove PCR and sequencing errors, raw reads were error-corrected and collapsed into unique sequences using a nearest-neighbor algorithm that merged closely related sequences. V, D and J gene segments were assigned by aligning CDR3 sequences to IMGT reference sequences. For a sequence to be retained, a match of at least six nucleotides was required to both a V gene segment and a J gene segment. Rearrangements were classified as productive when the CDR3 lacked stop codons and remained in frame with V and J, and all other rearrangements were classified as non-productive. Following IMGT convention, CDR3 was defined as the stretch from the second conserved V-encoded cysteine up to the conserved J-encoded phenylalanine. The earlier analysis of a few hundred of the donors excluded any sequence lacking an unambiguous match to a single V gene segment. An earlier analysis of around 600 of the donors classified V segments as functional when productive rearrangements were above 56.7% and as segregating when the standard deviation between donors was above 5%. A statistical classification framework was developed to diagnose cytomegalovirus status using the catalog of TCR beta chain sequences. V and J gene assignment, in a later analysis, came from comparing TCR nucleotide sequences with IMGT/GENE-DB human TR gene sequences. Using the TCRdist pipeline, a later analysis assigned CDR3 sequences along with most-parsimonious VDJ recombination scenarios. In a later analysis, each TCR beta chain was defined by its CDR3 amino acid sequence together with its V-gene family, and reads without a unique V-gene family were excluded. In a later analysis, nearly 600 highly shared, low-generation-probability nucleotide sequences were removed to address suspected cross-contamination and a sequencing artifact. In a later analysis, a clonal expansion index for each public chain was calculated from normalized within-repertoire ranks of inferred template counts. Generation probabilities in a later analysis came from a VDJ recombination model fitted to out-of-frame rearrangements, and those results were checked against IGoR. In a later analysis, hypergeometric tests were used to score TCR-TCR, TCR-HLA and TCR-CMV co-occurrence, with a repertoire-size bias correction applied to TCR pairs. False discovery rates were estimated in a later analysis by permuting HLA or CMV assignments 20 times. In a later analysis, co-occurring TCRs were grouped with DBSCAN, and TCRdist sequence similarity was added when clustering was performed within HLA-allele-positive subsets. Co-occurrence clustering excluded repertoires with fewer than 30,000 or more than 120,000 public chains, plus five with anomalous nucleotide sharing. The clones in this table, taken by TCRdb from immuneACCESS, are in-frame only. Not every clone is retained; where verified, under half of the shortfall comes from an unresolved V gene, and the cause of the rest is unknown. Clone size and V and J calls were adopted from that table, with D and trimming inferred from the DNA. The sample records about 67,000 clones, around 63% of which are singletons. Just over 2% of the sample goes to the ten largest clones.

Study-wide findings and limitations: A later genetic analysis associated a missense DCLRE1C variant with V-gene and J-gene trimming of TCR beta chains, and an independent cohort replicated the association. According to a later analysis, parvovirus B19, influenza, CMV and Epstein-Barr virus appeared linked to several top co-occurrence clusters. The classifier was reported to diagnose cytomegalovirus status with high specificity and sensitivity in both the original cohort and the validation cohort. Linkage disequilibrium might explain the correlated functional status among segregating V segments, but an unknown experimental factor could not be ruled out. According to a later analysis, TCR association rates differed among HLA loci, with DRB1 alleles showing the most associated TCRs and HLA-C alleles showing the fewest. Because some donors lacked HLA typing at each locus, the association tests relied only on the typed subset. Roughly 17 rarely observed V segments, including chromosome 9 orphons, were excluded from the earlier analysis of about 610 of the donors because counts were too low. In vitro tests confirmed that a few of the cytomegalovirus-associated TCR beta chains recognize cytomegalovirus antigens. In the study, approximately 160 TCR beta chains were listed as associated with cytomegalovirus. According to a later analysis, most CMV-associated TCR beta chains appeared to be HLA-restricted, and the HLA associations seemed to be driven largely by CMV exposure. At a false discovery rate of 0.05, a later analysis linked around 17,000 TCR beta sequences to specific HLA alleles. A further reported finding was that TCR beta sequences accurately predicted the HLA-A and HLA-B alleles for most subjects in the first cohort. Compared with the roughly 670-donor mean, donors in an Asian-associated ancestry cluster had fewer N-insertions in productive TCRs, according to a later genetic analysis. For the cohort, immune exposure information was limited to CMV serostatus. Roughly uniform sequencing depth across donors was assumed in presence/absence analyses, although this assumption may not hold. Assigning TCR associations to individual alleles was difficult when HLA alleles, especially DR and DQ, strongly co-occurred. The cohort was sequenced for TCR beta chains only, and without alpha or paired-chain data the features that could be detected were limited. A later analysis found that HLA-associated TCR beta chains were more clonally expanded and had lower generation probabilities than equally common non-associated chains. The 87-base-pair reads could not distinguish some IMGT-functional V segments, including TRBV6-2 and TRBV6-3, so those segments were excluded. It was suggested by the authors that the approach could potentially be generalized to other disease states and immunological phenotypes. Most TCR sequences were seen in very few donors, while some public TCRs were found in many individuals. Broadly in line with IMGT annotations, most TCR beta V segments showed up in productive rearrangements about 87% or about 30% of the time in an earlier analysis of 450 to 600 of the donors. The sequencing pipeline was judged likely to have produced a cluster of highly shared sequence variants as a technical artifact.

In total, 666 healthy bone marrow donors made up the cohort. Cohort members were all nominally healthy when sampled, although unrecorded immune exposures were likely present. The donor tested CMV seronegative and was one of the 352 seronegative cohort members. Each donor provided a peripheral blood sample, and peripheral blood mononuclear cells were used for TCR beta sequencing. Genomic DNA extraction from the blood cell samples was performed with the Qiagen DNeasy Blood Extraction Kit. Rearrangement joined TRBV7-2 to TRBJ2-7; 8 nucleotides in the junction match TRBD1. Sequenced input: PBMCs. The clonotype was recovered from a woman aged 25 to 39 in good health and CMV-seronegative. The bases read TGTGCCAGCAGTTTCGGACAGGGCCCAGCCTACGAGCAGTACTTC. It is translated as CASSFGQGPAYEQYF.